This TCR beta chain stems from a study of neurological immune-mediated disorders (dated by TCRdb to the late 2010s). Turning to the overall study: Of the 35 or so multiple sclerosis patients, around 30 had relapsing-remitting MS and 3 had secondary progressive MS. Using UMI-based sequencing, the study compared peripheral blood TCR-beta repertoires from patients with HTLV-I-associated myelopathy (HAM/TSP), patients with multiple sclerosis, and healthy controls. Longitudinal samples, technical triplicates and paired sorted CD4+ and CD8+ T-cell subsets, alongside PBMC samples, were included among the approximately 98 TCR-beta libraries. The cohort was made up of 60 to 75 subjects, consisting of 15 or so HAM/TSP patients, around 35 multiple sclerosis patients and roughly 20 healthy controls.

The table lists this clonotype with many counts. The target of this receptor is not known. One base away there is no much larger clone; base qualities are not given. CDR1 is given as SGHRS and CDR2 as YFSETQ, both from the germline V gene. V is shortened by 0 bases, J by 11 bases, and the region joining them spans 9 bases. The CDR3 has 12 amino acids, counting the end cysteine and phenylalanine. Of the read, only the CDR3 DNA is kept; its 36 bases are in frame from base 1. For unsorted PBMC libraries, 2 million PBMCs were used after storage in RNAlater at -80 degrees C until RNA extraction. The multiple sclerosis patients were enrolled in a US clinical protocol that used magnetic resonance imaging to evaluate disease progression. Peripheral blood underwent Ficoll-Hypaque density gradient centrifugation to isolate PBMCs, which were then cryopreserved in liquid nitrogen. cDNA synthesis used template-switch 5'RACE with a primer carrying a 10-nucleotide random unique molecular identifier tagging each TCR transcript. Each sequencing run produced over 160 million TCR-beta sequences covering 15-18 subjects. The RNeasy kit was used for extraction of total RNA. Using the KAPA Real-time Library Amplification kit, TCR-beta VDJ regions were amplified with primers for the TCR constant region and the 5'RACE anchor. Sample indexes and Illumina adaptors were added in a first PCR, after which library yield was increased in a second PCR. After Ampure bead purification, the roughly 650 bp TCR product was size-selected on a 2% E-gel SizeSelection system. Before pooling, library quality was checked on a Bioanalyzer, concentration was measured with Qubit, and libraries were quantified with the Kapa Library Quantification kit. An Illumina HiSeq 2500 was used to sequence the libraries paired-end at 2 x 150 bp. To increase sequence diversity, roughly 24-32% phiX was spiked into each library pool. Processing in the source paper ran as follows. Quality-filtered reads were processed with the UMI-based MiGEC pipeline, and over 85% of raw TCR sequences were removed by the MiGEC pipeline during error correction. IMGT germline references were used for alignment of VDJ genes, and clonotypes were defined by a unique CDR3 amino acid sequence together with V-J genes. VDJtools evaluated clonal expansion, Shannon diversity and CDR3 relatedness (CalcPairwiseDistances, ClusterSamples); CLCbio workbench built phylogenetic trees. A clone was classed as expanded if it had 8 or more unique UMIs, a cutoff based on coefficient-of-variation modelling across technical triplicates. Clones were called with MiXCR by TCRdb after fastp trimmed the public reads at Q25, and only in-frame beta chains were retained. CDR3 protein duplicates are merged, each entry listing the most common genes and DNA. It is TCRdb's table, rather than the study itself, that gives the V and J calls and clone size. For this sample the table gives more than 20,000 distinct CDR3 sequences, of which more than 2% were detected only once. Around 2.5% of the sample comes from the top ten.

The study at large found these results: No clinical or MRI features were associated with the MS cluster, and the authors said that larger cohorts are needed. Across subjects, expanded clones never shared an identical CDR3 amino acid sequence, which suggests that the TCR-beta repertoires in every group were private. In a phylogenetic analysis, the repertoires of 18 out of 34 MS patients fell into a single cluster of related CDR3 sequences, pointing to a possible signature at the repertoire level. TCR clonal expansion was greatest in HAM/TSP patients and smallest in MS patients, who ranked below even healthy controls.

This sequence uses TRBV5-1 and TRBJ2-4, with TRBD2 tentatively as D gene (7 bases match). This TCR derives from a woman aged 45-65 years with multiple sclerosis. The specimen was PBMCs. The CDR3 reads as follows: CASSLGGGLQYF. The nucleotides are TGCGCCAGCAGCTTGGGGGGGGGCCTTCAGTACTTC.